The rows below give T cell receptor beta chains drawn from one sample of a study of cytomegalovirus exposure and HLA in healthy donors. The repertoire was sequenced with immunoSEQ multiplex PCR; TCRdb's copy has only in-frame clones and lacks some. Here the sample spans some 140,000 clones, around 79% being singletons. Input material: PBMCs. The receptors here all came from a woman between 50 and 59 years old in good health and CMV-seropositive. Both conserved end residues are part of each CDR3. The D gene is left open where the match is weak. Some rows have no size entry. The others give once, few or many, or a class for an expanded clone.

V gene	J gene	D gene	clone size	CDR3 protein	CDR3 DNA
TRBV30	TRBJ1-3	.	few	CAWSQERSGNTIYF	TGTGCCTGGAGTCAGGAACGCTCTGGAAACACCATATATTTT
TRBV18	TRBJ1-2	.	.	CASSPTGLYGYTF	TGTGCCAGCTCACCAACAGGGCTCTATGGCTACACCTTC
TRBV4-1	TRBJ1-1	TRBD1	.	CASSQAPTGVNTEAFF	TGCGCCAGCAGCCAAGCGCCAACAGGGGTGAACACTGAAGCTTTCTTT
TRBV9	TRBJ2-2	.	.	CASSQRGTGELFF	TGTGCCAGCAGCCAACGGGGGACCGGGGAGCTGTTTTTT
TRBV4-2	TRBJ2-1	.	.	CASSPGGRGNEQFF	TGTGCCAGCAGCCCCGGGGGGCGCGGGAATGAGCAGTTCTTC
TRBV12-5	TRBJ2-7	.	.	CASAFSGRGPYEQYF	TGTGCTAGTGCCTTCTCCGGGCGGGGCCCCTACGAGCAGTACTTC
TRBV5-4	TRBJ1-1	TRBD1	few	CASRRDRGTGDTEAFF	TGTGCCAGCAGGAGGGACAGGGGCACTGGGGACACTGAAGCTTTCTTT
TRBV19	TRBJ1-1	TRBD1	.	CASSGLGQANTEAFF	TGTGCCAGTAGTGGCCTGGGACAGGCGAACACTGAAGCTTTCTTT
TRBV5-4	TRBJ1-2	TRBD1	.	CASSGTDYGYTF	TGTGCCAGCAGCGGGACAGATTATGGCTACACCTTC
TRBV5-4	TRBJ2-7	TRBD2	.	CASSFSGGAYEQYF	TGTGCCAGCAGCTTTAGCGGGGGGGCTTACGAGCAGTACTTC
TRBV6-5	TRBJ2-7	TRBD1	once	CASSLGQSYEQYF	TGTGCCAGCAGTCTGGGACAGTCCTACGAGCAGTACTTC
TRBV7-2	TRBJ2-5	TRBD2	.	CASNTAGDQYF	TGTGCCAGCAATACAGCGGGGGACCAGTACTTC
TRBV7-2	TRBJ2-7	.	.	CASSSPPGTGLTYEQYF	TGTGCCAGCAGCTCACCCCCCGGGACGGGACTCACCTACGAGCAGTACTTC
TRBV19	TRBJ2-3	TRBD2	.	CASSHGLATDTQYF	TGTGCCAGTAGCCACGGACTAGCGACAGATACGCAGTATTTT